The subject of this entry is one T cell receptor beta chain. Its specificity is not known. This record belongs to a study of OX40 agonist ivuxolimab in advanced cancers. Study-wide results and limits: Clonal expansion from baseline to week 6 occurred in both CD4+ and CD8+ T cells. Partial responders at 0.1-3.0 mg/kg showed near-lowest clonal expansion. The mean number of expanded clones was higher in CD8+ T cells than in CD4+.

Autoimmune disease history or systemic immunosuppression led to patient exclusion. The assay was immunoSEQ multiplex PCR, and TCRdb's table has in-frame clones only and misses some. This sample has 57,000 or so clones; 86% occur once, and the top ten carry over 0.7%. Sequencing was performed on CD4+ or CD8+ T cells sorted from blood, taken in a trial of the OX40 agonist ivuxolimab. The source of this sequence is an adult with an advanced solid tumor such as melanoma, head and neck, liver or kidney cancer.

The CDR3 reads CASSPEGEGTQYF. Written as DNA, the CDR3 is TGTGCCAGCAGTCCCGAGGGGGAGGGGACCCAGTACTTC. The chain is built from TRBV2 and TRBJ2-5; maybe TRBD2 (7 bases). The CDR3 totals 13 residues. CDR1 is SNHLY, CDR2 FYNNEI, per germline. Trimming took off 5 bases at V and 7 bases at J, with 14 bases between the two ends.